This passage covers 28 T cell receptor beta chains from one sample sequenced in a study of cytomegalovirus exposure and HLA in healthy donors. Primers included in the PCR were 60 Vbeta and 13 Jbeta primers. Measured with immunoSEQ multiplex PCR; TCRdb has only the in-frame clones, and not every one. The data contain roughly 160,000 clones, 65% to 85% of them seen just once; the ten biggest clones take up around 3%. Material: PBMCs. The receptors stem from a woman between 50 and 59 years old in good health and CMV-seropositive.

The genes are TRBV7-8 and TRBJ1-5; tentative D call: TRBD1 (6 bases). Trimming took off 2 bases at V and 2 bases at J, with 19 bases between the two ends. CDR3 length: 18 amino acids. Germline CDR1 SGHVS, CDR2 FQNEAQ. CDR3 nucleotide sequence: TGTGCCAGCAGCTTAAGTGTTTATGGACCAGGGGGCAATCAGCCCCAGCATTTT. Translation: CASSLSVYGPGGNQPQHF.

The chain employs TRBV4-3 and TRBJ2-7, with 7 bases identical to TRBD2. The CDR3 totals 14 residues. Trimming removed 0 bases from V and 3 bases from J; junction bases left unmatched: 2. Per the germline V gene, CDR1 is LGHNA and CDR2 is YSLEER. The CDR3 nucleotides read TGCGCCAGCAGCCAAGACTCTAGCGGCTACGAGCAGTACTTC. This translates into CASSQDSSGYEQYF.

The chain links TRBV11-2 to TRBJ2-7, with D possibly being TRBD1 (5 bases). Germline V lookup: CDR1 SGHAT, CDR2 FQNNGV. V was shortened by 0 bases and J by 9 bases, with 9 bases between the two germline ends. This CDR3 region has 12 residues. The CDR3 here is CASSLDQGVQYF. CDR3 bases: TGTGCCAGCAGCTTAGATCAAGGGGTGCAGTACTTC. Variable domain in full (rest from reference TRBV11-2 and TRBJ2-7): EAGVAQSPRYKIIEKRQSVAFWCNPISGHATLYWYQQILGQGPKLLIQFQNNGVVDDSQLPKDRFSAERLKGVDSTLKIQPAKLEDSAVYLCASSLDQGVQYFGPGTRLTVT.

The sample holds a few counts of this clone. The rearrangement uses TRBV7-9 and TRBJ2-7; 10 bases align to TRBD2. Per the germline V gene, CDR1 is SEHNR and CDR2 is FQNEAQ (reference sequence). Trimming removed 1 base from V and 6 bases from J; junction bases left unmatched: 6. This CDR3 is 15 amino acids long. The CDR3 coding sequence is TGTGCCAGCAGCTTAGGGGCTAGCGGGGGCTCCGAGCAGTACTTC. Its protein is CASSLGASGGSEQYF.

This chain links TRBV30 with TRBJ2-1; 9 positions match TRBD2. V lost 5 bases to trimming and J lost 9 bases; unmatched junction nucleotides: 8. This CDR3 has 13 amino acids. Germline CDR1 reads GTSNPN; CDR2 reads SVGIG (reference sequence). The CDR3 loop is CAWERGREGEQFF. In DNA form, the CDR3 reads TGTGCCTGGGAACGCGGGCGGGAGGGTGAGCAGTTCTTC.

The chain carries TRBV5-6 and TRBJ1-1; D is uncertain. The CDR3 has 12 amino acids. From germline, CDR1 is SGHDT and CDR2 YYEEEE. Trimming took off 4 bases at V and 3 bases at J, with 7 bases between the two ends. For the CDR3, the DNA is TGTGCCAGCAGCCTCGTGTACACTGAAGCTTTCTTT. Translating it yields CASSLVYTEAFF.

CDR3 sequence reads: CASSLNRVDFSGSYNEQFF. As DNA, the CDR3 is TGTGCCAGCAGCTTAAACCGGGTTGATTTTAGCGGCTCCTACAATGAGCAGTTCTTC. V and J are TRBV7-3 and TRBJ2-1; D is possibly TRBD2 (6 bases). Trimming took 1 base from V and 0 from J, leaving 19 bases between them. CDR1 is SGHTA, CDR2 FQGTGA, per germline. The CDR3 is made up of 19 amino acids.

This rearrangement joins TRBV4-3 to TRBJ1-2, with D perhaps TRBD1 (6 bases). Germline lookup yields CDR1 LGHNA and CDR2 YSLEER. The CDR3 is 15 residues long. Trimming pared 4 bases from V and 2 bases from J, leaving 14 bases between. Here the CDR3 DNA reads TGCGCCAGCAGCCCCGAACAGGGTGGCAACTATGGCTACACCTTC. It is translated as CASSPEQGGNYGYTF.

The gene calls are TRBV7-8 and TRBJ1-1, with unresolved D. The CDR3 is 11 residues long. V was shortened by 2 bases and J by 6 bases, with 4 bases between the two germline ends. Germline V gene sequence: CDR1 SGHVS, CDR2 FQNEAQ. Here the CDR3 DNA reads TGTGCCAGCAGCTTATTCGCTGAAGCTTTCTTT. Residues: CASSLFAEAFF.

The V call is TRBV30, the J call TRBJ1-4, with 7 bases identical to TRBD1. V gave up 4 bases and J gave up 8 bases; unmatched junction bases: 7. Germline V gives CDR1 GTSNPN, CDR2 SVGIG (reference sequence). The CDR3 is 13 residues long. CDR3 sequence reads: CAWTEGAGEKLFF. CDR3 nucleotides: TGTGCCTGGACGGAGGGGGCGGGGGAAAAACTGTTTTTT.

In the case of this clone: Mismatch with germline at one junction end may stem from a read error. The chain's CDR3 is CASSLQGATGANGLTF. The CDR3 nucleotides are TGCGCCAGCAGCTTACAGGGGGCTACTGGGGCCAACGGCCTGACTTTC. The chain is built from TRBV5-1 and TRBJ2-6; 9 nucleotides match TRBD1. The CDR3 consists of 16 residues. Germline V gene lookup returns CDR1 SGHRS and CDR2 YFSETQ.

This chain links TRBV6-1 with TRBJ2-2; TRBD2 is a possible D gene (6 bases). Trimming removed 7 bases from V and 4 bases from J, with 16 bases in between. Germline V lookup: CDR1 MNHNS, CDR2 SASEGT. CDR3 length: 15 residues. DNA of the CDR3: TGTGCCAGCATGGAGAGGAGGGGATCCACCGGGGAGCTGTTTTTT. This sequence encodes CASMERRGSTGELFF.

The V and J genes are TRBV11-3 and TRBJ1-1; D is uncertain. The CDR3 length is 14 residues. In germline, CDR1 is SGHNT, CDR2 YENEEA. V was cut by 1 base and J by 1 base, with 7 bases left in between. CDR3 nucleotides: TGTGCCAGCAGCTTAGGAGCCGGGAACACTGAAGCTTTCTTT. This gives the protein CASSLGAGNTEAFF.

In DNA, the CDR3 is TGCGCCAGCAGTGACGGAGATCCAGGGAATTCACCCCTCCACTTT. Translating it yields CASSDGDPGNSPLHF. The chain recombines TRBV10-2 with TRBJ1-6; possibly TRBD1 for D (5 bases). V was pared by 3 bases and J by 7 bases, with 13 bases between. Germline CDR1 is WSHSY and CDR2 is SAAADI. This CDR3 has 15 amino acids.

In its sample, this clone was seen once. The V call is TRBV30, the J call TRBJ2-3, with TRBD2 matching over 9 bases. The CDR3 sequence is 13 residues long. Germline CDR1 is GTSNPN and CDR2 is SVGIG (reference sequence). V trimming: 7 bases; J trimming: 2 bases; junction bases outside the gene matches: 4. The CDR3 DNA is TGTGCCTCCGAGCGGGGGGCCACAGATACGCAGTATTTT. It codes for CASERGATDTQYF.

The chain carries TRBV19 and TRBJ1-5; no clear D. Germline assignment: CDR1 LNHDA and CDR2 SQIVND (reference sequence). V lost 4 bases, J lost 5 bases, and 9 bases lay in between. CDR3 length equals 13 residues. The CDR3 DNA reads TGTGCCAGTAGTAACCTCGGGGATCAGCCCCAGCATTTT. It encodes CASSNLGDQPQHF.

This clone was seen only a few times. The chain uses TRBV4-3 and TRBJ2-3; the match to TRBD2 covers 9 bases. With V trimmed by 1 base and J by 2 bases, 7 bases remained unmatched. Looked up from germline, CDR1 is LGHNA and CDR2 is YSLEER. CDR3 size: 17 residues. The CDR3 protein is CASSQVRSSGNTDTQYF. Written as DNA, the CDR3 is TGCGCCAGCAGCCAAGTGCGTTCTAGCGGGAACACAGATACGCAGTATTTT.

The rearrangement joins TRBV6-1 to TRBJ2-1; TRBD2 might be the D (5 bases). The CDR3 totals 13 residues. Germline CDR1 is MNHNS and CDR2 is SASEGT. V was pared by 5 bases and J by 12 bases, with 17 bases between. CDR3 loop: CASSPRGSAMQFF. In nucleotides, the CDR3 is TGTGCCAGCAGTCCAAGAGGGTCGGCGATGCAGTTCTTC.

This chain links TRBV12-5 with TRBJ1-3, with D possibly TRBD1 on 6 matching bases. The length of the CDR3 is 16 residues. The V end was cut by 3 bases, the J end by 11 bases, with 23 bases between. Germline V gene sequence: CDR1 LGHNT, CDR2 FRNRAP. The CDR3 DNA sequence: TGTGCTAGTGGTTTAACTGGACAGATCTCCAGGGGCCCCATATATTTT. As protein: CASGLTGQISRGPIYF.

This clone was recorded only once. The chain is built from TRBV5-4 and TRBJ2-3; TRBD2 agrees at 13 bases. There are 17 residues in the CDR3. Trimming cost V 1 base and J 6 bases; bases outside gene matches: 8. Per the germline V gene, CDR1 is SGHNT and CDR2 is YYREEE (reference sequence). The CDR3 nucleotides are TGTGCCAGCAGCTTGACAGGCGGACTAGCGGGAGTGGATACGCAGTATTTT. Translating it yields CASSLTGGLAGVDTQYF. Supplemented by reference TRBV5-4 and TRBJ2-3, the full variable domain reads ETGVTQSPTHLIKTRGQQVTLRCSSQSGHNTVSWYQQALGQGPQFIFQYYREEENGRGNFPPRFSGLQFPNYSSELNVNALELDDSALYLCASSLTGGLAGVDTQYFGPGTRLTVL.

The CDR3 spells CASSYLDRGDEAFF. The CDR3 nucleotides read TGTGCCAGCAGTTACTTGGACAGGGGAGATGAAGCTTTCTTT. The chain carries TRBV6-5 and TRBJ1-1, with TRBD1 identical over 9 bases. This CDR3 is 14 amino acids long. With V trimmed by 1 base and J by 7 bases, 4 bases remained unmatched. Germline V gene lookup returns CDR1 MNHEY and CDR2 SVGAGI.

The rearrangement uses TRBV27 and TRBJ1-6; D is perhaps TRBD1 (6 bases). V lost 5 bases, J lost 0 bases, and 14 bases lay in between. Germline V gives CDR1 MNHEY, CDR2 SMNVEV (reference sequence). The CDR3 loop spans 17 amino acids. CDR3: CASSQTGFSSYNSPLHF. The CDR3 region has the DNA TGTGCCAGCAGTCAGACAGGTTTCAGCTCCTATAATTCACCCCTCCACTTT.

In nucleotides, the CDR3 is TGTGCCAGCAGCTTAGACACCGGACTAGCGGGATTCAATGAGCAGTTCTTC. Residues: CASSLDTGLAGFNEQFF. The chain links TRBV7-9 to TRBJ2-1; TRBD2 matches 12 bases. The germline V gene has CDR1 SEHNR and CDR2 FQNEAQ (reference sequence). The CDR3 extends over 17 amino acids. V was clipped by 1 base and J by 6 bases; unmatched bases: 7.

The rearrangement joins TRBV6-6 to TRBJ1-2; 10 bases line up with TRBD1. Unmatched junction bases numbered 7, after V lost 11 bases and J lost 7 bases. The CDR3 contains 12 residues. Germline values: CDR1 MNHNY, CDR2 SVGAGI (reference sequence). The CDR3 here is CAGQGQGGGYTF. CDR3 sequence (DNA): TGTGCCGGACAAGGACAGGGGGGTGGCTACACCTTC.

This chain joins TRBV4-1 and TRBJ1-2; TRBD1 might be the D (5 bases). The CDR3 has 17 residues. The germline V gene encodes CDR1 MGHRA and CDR2 YSYEKL. Trimming removed 0 bases at V and 5 bases at J, with 19 bases between. The CDR3 here is CASSQEAGALSIYGYTF. DNA for the CDR3: TGCGCCAGCAGCCAAGAGGCTGGGGCCCTCTCTATATATGGCTACACCTTC.

The chain is built from TRBV5-5 and TRBJ2-2; 9 nucleotides agree with TRBD2. This CDR3 comprises 14 residues. The V gene end was trimmed by 3 bases and the J gene end by 6 bases; junction bases not matched to a gene: 3. Germline V gives CDR1 SGHKS, CDR2 YYEKEE (reference sequence). The CDR3 DNA sequence: TGTGCCAGCAGCTGGACTAGCGATGCCGGGGAGCTGTTTTTT. This sequence encodes CASSWTSDAGELFF.

This clone was picked up a small number of times. The CDR3 region has the DNA TGTGCCAGCAGCCTCCAAGAGGGAGAGACCCAGTACTTC. It translates to CASSLQEGETQYF. The genes are TRBV7-2 and TRBJ2-5; maybe TRBD2 (5 bases). The CDR3 is 13 residues long. With 5 bases removed from V and 4 bases from J, the gap between germline ends came to 11 bases. Germline CDR1 reads SGHTA; CDR2 reads FQGNSA.

This CDR3 is CASSVGDTVAEQYF. CDR3 nucleotide sequence: TGTGCCAGCAGCGTCGGGGACACTGTCGCCGAGCAGTACTTC. V usage is TRBV9 and J usage is TRBJ2-7; D may be TRBD1 (6 bases). This CDR3 is built from 14 residues. V gave up 2 bases and J gave up 6 bases, with 15 bases separating them. Germline V gives CDR1 SGDLS, CDR2 YYNGEE.